What follows are 12 T cell receptor beta chains derived from one specimen sequenced in a study of radiotherapy plus CTLA-4 blockade in lung cancer. TCRdb keeps only in-frame clones here, not all; method: immunoSEQ multiplex PCR. The sample gives roughly 97,000 clones, 60% to 75% of which show up once; around 2.8% is in the top ten. Material: peripheral blood, obtained from a patient treated with radiotherapy plus ipilimumab. The receptors were gathered from a human donor with non-small cell lung cancer who had a partial response to radiotherapy plus ipilimumab. Some clones in this sample may be carry-over from other donors' samples.

This chain links TRBV10-2 with TRBJ2-2, with TRBD1 matching over 7 bases. Germline loops: CDR1 WSHSY, CDR2 SAAADI. After removal of 6 bases from V and 5 bases from J, the junction contained 9 bases not matched to a gene. The CDR3 has 15 amino acids. CDR3 sequence: CASSRQGRRTGELFF. The CDR3 bases are TGCGCCAGCAGCAGACAGGGAAGAAGAACCGGGGAGCTGTTTTTT.

The genes are TRBV7-9 and TRBJ2-7, with D tentatively TRBD2 (6 bases). The CDR3 has 15 amino acids. Trimming stripped 7 bases from V and 7 bases from J, with 23 bases between. CDR1 and CDR2 (germline): SEHNR, FQNEAQ (reference sequence). This CDR3 is CASTQAGGAWGEQYF. CDR3 DNA sequence: TGTGCCAGCACCCAGGCGGGCGGGGCCTGGGGAGAGCAGTACTTC.

This clone was seen just once. The chain uses TRBV7-9 and TRBJ2-6; D is possibly TRBD2 (5 bases). Germline CDR1 and CDR2: SEHNR and FQNEAQ (reference sequence). The CDR3 is 15 residues long. Deletions cut 1 base from V and 5 bases from J, with 9 bases between. The CDR3 DNA reads TGTGCCAGCAGCTTAGGGGTGACTAGGGCCAACGTCCTGACTTTC. Protein: CASSLGVTRANVLTF. Variable domain in full (rest from reference TRBV7-9 and TRBJ2-6): DTGVSQNPRHKITKRGQNVTFRCDPISEHNRLYWYRQTLGQGPEFLTYFQNEAQLEKSRLLSDRFSAERPKGSFSTLEIQRTEQGDSAMYLCASSLGVTRANVLTFGAGSRLTVL.

The chain uses TRBV18 and TRBJ1-1; 7 nucleotides match TRBD1. Germline trimming cut 1 base from V and 1 base from J; bases unmatched to any gene: 9. Germline CDR1 and CDR2: KGHSH and LQKENI. This CDR3 has 17 amino acids. CDR3 nucleotides: TGTGCCAGCTCACCACAGGTCCATTGGACAGGGAACACTGAAGCTTTCTTT. Its protein product is CASSPQVHWTGNTEAFF.

The chain employs TRBV25-1 and TRBJ1-6, with a tentative D call TRBD1 (5 bases). The V end lost 5 bases, the J end lost 6 bases, and 11 bases lay between the germline ends. This CDR3 contains 14 residues. Per germline, CDR1 MGHDK and CDR2 SYGVNS. The CDR3 sequence: CASSHGQGNSPLHF. The CDR3 coding sequence is TGTGCCAGCAGTCATGGTCAGGGTAATTCACCCCTCCACTTT.

V gene TRBV7-3 combines with J gene TRBJ2-1; 9 nucleotides match TRBD2. The CDR3 is made up of 15 amino acids. The germline CDR1 and CDR2 sequences are SGHTA and FQGTGA. The junction had 3 bases not matched to a gene; V was cut back by 2 bases and J by 4 bases. The CDR3 DNA sequence: TGTGCCAGCAGCTTATTAGCGGGGGAATACAATGAGCAGTTCTTC. This gives the protein CASSLLAGEYNEQFF.

The chain combines TRBV5-1 with TRBJ2-7, with D perhaps TRBD1 (5 bases). Germline V CDR1 and CDR2: SGHRS, YFSETQ. Deletions cut 0 bases from V and 6 bases from J, with 13 bases between. The CDR3 extends over 14 amino acids. Here the CDR3 DNA reads TGCGCCAGCAGCTTGGCCGCAGGGTCGCGCGAGCAGTACTTC. Residues: CASSLAAGSREQYF.

This clone was counted a single time. This rearrangement joins TRBV9 to TRBJ2-2; 8 nucleotides match TRBD2. V shed 3 bases, J shed 0 bases, and the junction held 4 bases outside the gene matches. The CDR3 covers 16 residues. Germline V gene lookup returns CDR1 SGDLS and CDR2 YYNGEE. The CDR3 region is CASSEGLEPNTGELFF. CDR3 nucleotides: TGTGCCAGCAGCGAGGGACTAGAGCCGAACACCGGGGAGCTGTTTTTT. The variable domain in full, with the rest retrieved from reference TRBV9 and TRBJ2-2, is DSGVTQTPKHLITATGQRVTLRCSPRSGDLSVYWYQQSLDQGLQFLIQYYNGEERAKGNILERFSAQQFPDLHSELNLSSLELGDSALYFCASSEGLEPNTGELFFGEGSRLTVL.

The chain joins TRBV19 to TRBJ1-4; D gene unclear. V was clipped by 3 bases and J by 10 bases, with 12 bases between them. CDR3 length equals 13 residues. Germline loops: CDR1 LNHDA, CDR2 SQIVND (reference sequence). CDR3 region: CASSISSAGKLFF. The CDR3 DNA reads as TGTGCCAGTAGTATCTCCTCGGCAGGAAAACTGTTTTTT.

The V gene is TRBV11-2, the J gene TRBJ1-1, with a weak D call TRBD1 (5 bases). V lost 1 base and J 4 bases, leaving 13 bases between the germline ends. Germline loops: CDR1 SGHAT, CDR2 FQNNGV. The CDR3 contains 15 residues. The DNA of the CDR3 is TGTGCCAGCAGCTTAGTAGCAACAGGCCTCACTGAAGCTTTCTTT. Protein: CASSLVATGLTEAFF.

This chain joins TRBV11-3 and TRBJ1-1; D is uncertain. CDR1 is SGHNT, CDR2 YENEEA, per germline. This CDR3 is built from 13 residues. Trimming removed 2 bases at V and 0 bases at J, with 4 bases between. The CDR3 is CASSLTVNTEAFF. In DNA form, the CDR3 reads TGTGCCAGCAGCTTAACAGTGAACACTGAAGCTTTCTTT.

This clone was detected a few times. This sequence joins TRBV6-5 and TRBJ2-1; 8 bases map to TRBD1. J was trimmed by 5 bases and V by 6 bases; bases with no gene match: 6. CDR1 and CDR2 from the germline V gene are MNHEY and SVGAGI. This CDR3 is 14 amino acids long. The CDR3 sequence: CASRPGQVNNEQFF. The DNA for the CDR3 is TGTGCCAGCAGGCCGGGACAGGTCAACAATGAGCAGTTCTTC.